A selection of T cell receptor beta chains follows, all from one sample in a study of blood T cell repertoires in COVID-19. TCRdb's table, derived via immunoSEQ multiplex PCR, lists solely in-frame clones and lacks some. In the table there are 200,000 to 250,000 clones, 88% of which are singletons. The sample consisted of peripheral blood. The source is a man between 65 and 80 years old with acute or convalescent COVID-19. The CDR3 runs from the conserved cysteine through the conserved F or W. Each record gives: V gene, D gene, clone size, J gene, CDR3 DNA, CDR3 protein. D genes are given only for firm matches. Only some rows state a clone size, as once, few, many or a class for expanded clones.

V: TRBV3-1/TRBV3-2
D: TRBD2
size: -
J: TRBJ2-7
DNA: TGTGCCAGCAGCCAGGGACTAGCGGGCCTATACGAGCAGTACTTC
CDR3: CASSQGLAGLYEQYF

V: TRBV18
D: TRBD1
size: -
J: TRBJ1-2
DNA: TGTGCCAGCTCGCTATACCGGGACAGTGAACCCTATGGCTACACCTTC
CDR3: CASSLYRDSEPYGYTF

V: TRBV5-5
D: TRBD1
size: few
J: TRBJ1-1
DNA: TGTGCCAGCAGCTTTACAGGGGAGAGTGAGGACACTGAAGCTTTCTTT
CDR3: CASSFTGESEDTEAFF

V: TRBV4-1
D: TRBD1
size: -
J: TRBJ1-1
DNA: TGCGCCAGCAGCCCCCCGGGACAGGGCATGAACACTGAAGCTTTCTTT
CDR3: CASSPPGQGMNTEAFF

V: TRBV2
D: -
size: many
J: TRBJ1-1
DNA: TGTGCCAGCAGCCATCAAGCCGCTGAAGCTTTCTTT
CDR3: CASSHQAAEAFF

V: TRBV6-1
D: TRBD1
size: -
J: TRBJ2-3
DNA: TGTGCCAGCAGTGAATTATTCGGGACAGGGTACACAGATACGCAGTATTTT
CDR3: CASSELFGTGYTDTQYF

V: TRBV27
D: TRBD1
size: few
J: TRBJ2-1
DNA: TGTGCCAGCAGTTTCCTTCCTCTGGGACAGGGAAATAGGCCCATGGTCTTC
CDR3: CASSFLPLGQGNRPMVF

V: TRBV14
D: TRBD1
size: -
J: TRBJ1-1
DNA: TGTGCCAGCAGCGTACAGGGGACCACTGAAGCTTTCTTT
CDR3: CASSVQGTTEAFF

V: TRBV19
D: -
size: -
J: TRBJ1-2
DNA: TGTGCCAGTAGTATCACCGCAGGGGCTCGTACCTATGGCTACACCTTC
CDR3: CASSITAGARTYGYTF

V: TRBV7-9
D: -
size: -
J: TRBJ2-3
DNA: TGTGCCAGCAGCTTAGGTGGCGGGATTGTCACAGATACGCAGTATTTT
CDR3: CASSLGGGIVTDTQYF

V: TRBV6-5
D: -
size: -
J: TRBJ2-7
DNA: TGTGCCAGCGGAAACCCGACAGAGACCTACGAACAGTACTTC
CDR3: CASGNPTETYEQYF

V: TRBV27
D: -
size: -
J: TRBJ1-2
DNA: TGTGCCAGCAGTTTCCGACTGGGCTATGGCTACACCTTC
CDR3: CASSFRLGYGYTF

V: TRBV6-5
D: -
size: once
J: TRBJ1-5
DNA: TGTGCCAGCAGACCCACAGGGTCGAGCAATCAGCCCCAGCATTTT
CDR3: CASRPTGSSNQPQHF

V: TRBV6-2/TRBV6-3
D: TRBD2
size: -
J: TRBJ2-3
DNA: TGTGCCAGCAGTTATATAGCGGGAGGGGCAGATACGCAGTATTTT
CDR3: CASSYIAGGADTQYF

V: TRBV2
D: TRBD2
size: -
J: TRBJ2-3
DNA: TGTGCCACCTCCGGGGGGAGGGTACAAGATACGCAGTATTTT
CDR3: CATSGGRVQDTQYF

V: TRBV9
D: -
size: -
J: TRBJ2-1
DNA: TGTGCCAGCAGCGTAGAGGTGGGAGAGGCTATTGAGCAGTTCTTC
CDR3: CASSVEVGEAIEQFF

V: TRBV25-1
D: TRBD1
size: -
J: TRBJ2-7
DNA: TGTGCCAGCAGTCAAACAGGGGTCGTCCCCTACGAGCAGTACTTC
CDR3: CASSQTGVVPYEQYF

V: TRBV14
D: -
size: many
J: TRBJ2-7
DNA: TGTGCCAGCAGCCAAGCAAACAGGGACTACGAGCAGTACTTC
CDR3: CASSQANRDYEQYF

V: TRBV6-5
D: TRBD2
size: -
J: TRBJ2-1
DNA: TGTGCCTGTTGTACTAGCGGAGCTGGTAGGCAGTTCTTC
CDR3: CACCTSGAGRQFF

V: TRBV11-2
D: TRBD1
size: -
J: TRBJ1-1
DNA: TGTGCCAGCAGCCCTACCGACAGGGGCGCCCAAGCTTTCTTT
CDR3: CASSPTDRGAQAFF

V: TRBV9
D: -
size: once
J: TRBJ2-6
DNA: TGTGCCAGCAGCTCGGACAGATCCTCTGGGGCCAACGTCCTGACTTTC
CDR3: CASSSDRSSGANVLTF

V: TRBV4-2
D: TRBD2
size: -
J: TRBJ2-7
DNA: TGTGCCAGCAGCCACCTCACCGGACTAGCGGGAGGGCCGACAGGCGAGCAGTACTTC
CDR3: CASSHLTGLAGGPTGEQYF

V: TRBV7-3
D: -
size: -
J: TRBJ1-1
DNA: TGTGCCAGCAGCTCACAGATGAACACTGAAGCTTTCTTT
CDR3: CASSSQMNTEAFF

V: TRBV19
D: TRBD1
size: few
J: TRBJ1-2
DNA: TGTGCCACCGGGACAGGGGCATATGGCTACACCTTC
CDR3: CATGTGAYGYTF

V: TRBV1
D: -
size: -
J: TRBJ2-1
DNA: TGCACCAGCAGCCAGACCGTGGGGAAAACAGGGGGCCCCAATGAGCAGTTCTTC
CDR3: CTSSQTVGKTGGPNEQFF

V: TRBV28
D: TRBD1
size: -
J: TRBJ1-5
DNA: TGTGCCAGCAGTGAGAGACAGGGGGTGGGCAATCAGCCCCAGCATTTT
CDR3: CASSERQGVGNQPQHF

V: TRBV12-3/TRBV12-4
D: -
size: -
J: TRBJ1-5
DNA: TGTGCCAGCAGTACCGCGGGGAATCAGCCCCAGCATTTT
CDR3: CASSTAGNQPQHF

V: TRBV14
D: -
size: -
J: TRBJ1-6
DNA: TGTGCCAGCAGCCCATGGGAGTATAATTCACCCCTCCACTTT
CDR3: CASSPWEYNSPLHF

V: TRBV4-2
D: -
size: -
J: TRBJ2-1
DNA: TGTGCCAGCACCCAGGGGGTGGGCGGGAGCTACAATGAGCAGTTCTTC
CDR3: CASTQGVGGSYNEQFF

V: TRBV6-5
D: -
size: few
J: TRBJ1-2
DNA: TGTGCCAGCAGTTACGCGGGCAACAGCTATGGCTACACCTTC
CDR3: CASSYAGNSYGYTF

V: TRBV28
D: -
size: -
J: TRBJ2-5
DNA: TGTGCCAGCAGTTTGGAGACGGGAGGAGGGGGAGAGACCCAGTACTTC
CDR3: CASSLETGGGGETQYF

V: TRBV30
D: TRBD2
size: -
J: TRBJ2-3
DNA: TGTGCCTCTACTAGCGGGAGGACAGATACGCAGTATTTT
CDR3: CASTSGRTDTQYF

V: TRBV11-2
D: -
size: -
J: TRBJ2-1
DNA: TGTGCCAGCAGCTCGAGGCTAACCTCGTACAATGAGCAGTTCTTC
CDR3: CASSSRLTSYNEQFF

V: TRBV7-9
D: -
size: -
J: TRBJ1-2
DNA: TGTGCCAGCAGCTTAGAACAATCTAACTATGGCTACACCTTC
CDR3: CASSLEQSNYGYTF

V: TRBV9
D: -
size: -
J: TRBJ2-3
DNA: TGTGCCAGCAGCGCCGACAATGGCGGGGACACGCAGTATTTT
CDR3: CASSADNGGDTQYF

V: TRBV6-2/TRBV6-3
D: TRBD2
size: -
J: TRBJ2-1
DNA: TGTGCCAGCAGCCAAGATTGGGGTAGCGGGGTTTGGAATGAGCAGTTCTTC
CDR3: CASSQDWGSGVWNEQFF

V: TRBV11-1
D: -
size: -
J: TRBJ2-7
DNA: TGTGCCAGCACTCCGAGGGCCTCCTACGAGCAGTACTTC
CDR3: CASTPRASYEQYF

V: TRBV6-5
D: TRBD1
size: -
J: TRBJ1-2
DNA: TGTGCCAGCAGAACAGGGGGGACTAACTATGGCTACACCTTC
CDR3: CASRTGGTNYGYTF

V: TRBV5-6
D: TRBD2
size: -
J: TRBJ2-7
DNA: TGTGCCAGCAGCACTGGGACTAGCGGGAGGTTCGACGAGCAGTACTTC
CDR3: CASSTGTSGRFDEQYF

V: TRBV5-5
D: -
size: once
J: TRBJ2-1
DNA: TGTGCCAGCAGCCGTTCCCCCACAAGGGGTAATGAGCAGTTCTTC
CDR3: CASSRSPTRGNEQFF

V: TRBV4-1
D: -
size: once
J: TRBJ1-2
DNA: TGCGCCAGCAGCCAAGGGGCGGGGCTGGACTATGGCTACACCTTC
CDR3: CASSQGAGLDYGYTF

V: TRBV4-2
D: TRBD1
size: -
J: TRBJ1-4
DNA: TGTGCCAGCAGCCAAGCGCCGGGACAGACTAATGAAAAACTGTTTTTT
CDR3: CASSQAPGQTNEKLFF

V: TRBV29-1
D: TRBD2
size: -
J: TRBJ2-7
DNA: TGCAGCGTTGTCCTCGGGGGGTTCGTCTACGAGCAGTACTTC
CDR3: CSVVLGGFVYEQYF

V: TRBV7-8
D: -
size: once
J: TRBJ1-3
DNA: TGTGCCAGCAGCTTAAGGGACTATGGAAACACCATATATTTT
CDR3: CASSLRDYGNTIYF

V: TRBV11-2
D: TRBD1
size: -
J: TRBJ1-1
DNA: TGTGCCAGCAGCTTGAGGGCAGGGGGCGTTCCGAACACTGAAGCTTTCTTT
CDR3: CASSLRAGGVPNTEAFF

V: TRBV18
D: TRBD2
size: -
J: TRBJ2-2
DNA: TGTGCCAGCTCACCCCAGTCGTTAGCGGGAGGGCCCCGGACCGGGGAGCTGTTTTTT
CDR3: CASSPQSLAGGPRTGELFF

V: TRBV5-1
D: TRBD1
size: -
J: TRBJ1-3
DNA: TGCGCCAGCACCCCCGGGCCGGCAGGGGGCTCCTCTGGAAACACCATATATTTT
CDR3: CASTPGPAGGSSGNTIYF

V: TRBV5-1
D: TRBD2
size: -
J: TRBJ2-4
DNA: TGCGCCAGCAGCGAGACTAGCGGGAGAAACATTCAGTACTTC
CDR3: CASSETSGRNIQYF

V: TRBV19
D: TRBD1
size: -
J: TRBJ1-1
DNA: TGTGCCAGTATTAGGGACAGGGTACTGAACACTGAAGCTTTCTTT
CDR3: CASIRDRVLNTEAFF

V: TRBV5-5
D: TRBD2
size: -
J: TRBJ2-1
DNA: TGTGCCAGCAGCCCTTGGGGGGGTTTCAATGAGCAGTTCTTC
CDR3: CASSPWGGFNEQFF

V: TRBV9
D: -
size: -
J: TRBJ1-3
DNA: TGTGCCAGCAGCGTACAGGGGTTTGGGGACACCATATATTTT
CDR3: CASSVQGFGDTIYF

V: TRBV9
D: -
size: -
J: TRBJ1-3
DNA: TGTGCCAGCAGCGCCTCAACAGGGCCAGGAAACACCATATATTTT
CDR3: CASSASTGPGNTIYF

V: TRBV5-1
D: TRBD2
size: -
J: TRBJ2-7
DNA: TGCGCCAGCAGCTTGGTCGGTAGCGGGAGTGGATACGAGCAGTACTTC
CDR3: CASSLVGSGSGYEQYF

V: TRBV9
D: TRBD1
size: few
J: TRBJ1-1
DNA: TGTGCCAGCAGCGGATCTCCAGGGACAGCGGACACTGAAGCTTTCTTT
CDR3: CASSGSPGTADTEAFF

V: TRBV5-1
D: -
size: -
J: TRBJ2-7
DNA: TGCGCCAGCAGCGCGACCGCCGGACAGCATAACTACGAGCAGTACTTC
CDR3: CASSATAGQHNYEQYF